Each of the 6 T cell receptor beta chains below was sequenced from the same sample in a study of cytomegalovirus exposure and HLA in healthy donors. 13 Jbeta primers and 60 Vbeta primers were used for the PCR. TCRdb's copy holds only in-frame clones and misses some; the assay was immunoSEQ multiplex PCR. The sample carries 79,000 or so clones, around 77% recorded once. Sequencing used PBMCs. The receptors shown here come from a woman aged 40 to 49 in good health and CMV-seropositive.

The rearrangement links TRBV6-1 to TRBJ1-1, with D perhaps matching TRBD1 (5 bases). Trimming stripped 2 bases from V and 4 bases from J, with 8 bases between. The germline CDR1 and CDR2 sequences are MNHNS and SASEGT. The CDR3 loop spans 13 amino acids. The CDR3 sequence: CASSEWRGTEAFF. Here the CDR3 DNA reads TGTGCCAGCAGTGAATGGAGGGGCACTGAAGCTTTCTTT.

The V and J genes are TRBV5-1 and TRBJ2-1; 9 bases are a match to TRBD2. V dropped 4 bases and J dropped 15; count of bases not matched to a gene: 11. From germline, CDR1 is SGHRS and CDR2 YFSETQ. The CDR3 is 13 amino acids. CDR3 coding DNA: TGCGCCAGCAGCATACCTATGCGGGGGGGACTGTTCTTC. Translating it yields CASSIPMRGGLFF.

This clone came up a few times. This chain uses TRBV28 with TRBJ2-2; 12 bases agree with TRBD2. Losses at the gene ends were 4 bases for V and 12 bases for J; bases not matched to a gene: 18. Germline-derived CDR1 and CDR2 are MDHEN and SYDVKM. There are 18 residues in the CDR3. The CDR3 is CASSSNELAGGHRGKLFF. For the CDR3, the DNA is TGTGCCAGCAGTTCCAATGAACTAGCGGGAGGCCATAGGGGGAAGCTGTTTTTT.

This chain connects TRBV9 to TRBJ2-1, with 11 bases identical to TRBD2. Germline assignment: CDR1 SGDLS and CDR2 YYNGEE. The trim removed 4 bases at V and 9 bases at J, leaving 6 bases unmatched. CDR3 size: 14 residues. The CDR3 region has the DNA TGTGCCAGCAGCCTACTAGCGGGGGTCGGTGAGCAGTTCTTC. Translated, it gives CASSLLAGVGEQFF.

J is TRBJ2-5 and V is TRBV5-1; a possible D gene is TRBD2 (6 bases). CDR3 size: 14 residues. Germline V CDR1 and CDR2: SGHRS, YFSETQ. Trimming stripped 1 base from V and 1 base from J, with 8 bases between. DNA for the CDR3: TGCGCCAGCAGCTTGCGGGGGTTCCAAGAGACCCAGTACTTC. Amino acid sequence: CASSLRGFQETQYF.

The CDR3 region has the DNA TGTGCCTGGAGTGTGACGGGAACTATTGGCTACACCTTC. It yields the protein CAWSVTGTIGYTF. The chain carries TRBV30 and TRBJ1-2; D not certain. Germline CDR1 is GTSNPN and CDR2 is SVGIG (reference sequence). V was trimmed by 0 bases and J by 7 bases, leaving 12 bases between them. CDR3 length: 13 amino acids.